The 31 T cell receptor beta chains listed next were all sequenced from one sample in a study of regulatory T cells in long-lasting Graves disease. The time point was: persistent/refractory GD, antithyroid drugs over 5 years with positive TRAb. Extracted RNA from PBMCs served as the source of the TCR library. Through Arm-PCR of CDR3 regions and iRepertoire HTBI primers, TCR beta libraries were built. One entry per CDR3 protein results from TCRdb running MiXCR on the multiplex PCR reads. The data contain 400,000 to 500,000 distinct CDR3 sequences, more than 20% of them singletons. The specimen was peripheral blood mononuclear cells (PBMCs), collected when the disease was refractory, from a patient treated with antithyroid drugs. The receptors stem from a female donor with Graves disease.

The chain employs TRBV3-1 and TRBJ2-5, with 8 bases aligning to TRBD2. From germline, CDR1 is LGHDT and CDR2 YNNKEL (reference sequence). This CDR3 region has 15 residues. The V segment lost 3 bases and the J segment 4 bases; nucleotides outside the gene matches: 7. Here the CDR3 reads CASSHPGGVAETQYF. CDR3 coding DNA: TGTGCCAGCAGCCACCCGGGGGGGGTGGCAGAGACCCAGTACTTC.

The chain combines TRBV29-1 with TRBJ2-5, with D possibly being TRBD2 (5 bases). Germline lookup yields CDR1 SQVTM and CDR2 ANQGSEA. Trimming took 4 bases from V and 9 from J, leaving 15 bases between them. The CDR3 sequence is 12 residues long. In nucleotides, the CDR3 is TGCAGCGTTGGCCTAGCCAATTCGGCCCAGTACTTC. It yields the protein CSVGLANSAQYF.

This clonotype occurred many times. V gene TRBV2 combines with J gene TRBJ1-1; D is uncertain. The V and J ends lost 3 bases and 0 bases respectively, with 17 bases between them. CDR3 length: 17 amino acids. The V gene's germline CDR1 is SNHLY and CDR2 FYNNEI. CDR3 in DNA: TGTGCCAGCAGTGAGCCCTACGACGGAATCATGAACACTGAAGCTTTCTTT. This encodes CASSEPYDGIMNTEAFF.

J is TRBJ2-2 and V is TRBV29-1, with 7 bases that match TRBD2. The CDR3 runs to 14 residues. Germline-derived CDR1 and CDR2 are SQVTM and ANQGSEA. V lost 4 bases, J lost 3 bases, and 5 bases stayed unmatched. The CDR3, as DNA: TGCAGCGTTGTGGCGGGAGAGTACACCGGGGAGCTGTTTTTT. This translates into CSVVAGEYTGELFF.

This clonotype was observed a few times. V gene TRBV30 combines with J gene TRBJ1-1; maybe TRBD1 (5 bases). The germline V gene has CDR1 GTSNPN and CDR2 SVGIG (reference sequence). The CDR3 is made up of 16 amino acids. Trimming removed 5 bases at V and 1 base at J, with 20 bases between. The CDR3 reads CAWVGGFHDGNTEAFF. For the CDR3, the DNA is TGTGCCTGGGTCGGGGGTTTCCACGATGGGAACACTGAAGCTTTCTTT.

The chain uses TRBV6-5 and TRBJ2-7; 9 bases map to TRBD2. The CDR3 spans 15 residues. Germline-derived CDR1 and CDR2 are MNHEY and SVGAGI. V gave up 4 bases and J gave up 5 bases; unmatched junction bases: 9. CDR3 nucleotides: TGTGCCAGCAGTTTGAGGGGTAGCGGGAGCGACGAGCAGTACTTC. Translated, it gives CASSLRGSGSDEQYF.

As for this clonotype: This clone may be a read error of a much larger clone one base away. The chain employs TRBV7-9 and TRBJ2-5; 9 positions match TRBD1. CDR3 length: 13 amino acids. Per germline, CDR1 SEHNR and CDR2 FQNEAQ (reference sequence). This CDR3 is CTSSWTGEETQYF. CDR3 in DNA: TGTACCAGCAGCTGGACAGGGGAAGAGACCCAGTACTTC.

The chain links TRBV30 to TRBJ2-1; D is possibly TRBD2 (6 bases). This CDR3 is built from 14 residues. Per the germline V gene, CDR1 is GTSNPN and CDR2 is SVGIG (reference sequence). V was clipped by 3 bases and J by 9 bases, with 18 bases between them. CDR3 region: CAWSSGLGRGEQFF. CDR3 nucleotide sequence: TGTGCCTGGAGCTCCGGACTGGGGCGGGGTGAGCAGTTCTTC.

The chain recombines TRBV29-1 with TRBJ2-5, with 7 bases identical to TRBD2. Gene TRBJ2-1 matches the end of the DNA better, so the J call may be wrong. Germline assignment: CDR1 SQVTM and CDR2 ANQGSEA. The CDR3 consists of 15 residues. The CDR3 bases are TGCAGCGTTGAGGGGCTAGCGGAAGGTCTCGATGAGCAGTTCTTC. Protein sequence: CSVEGLAEGLDEQFF.

Many counts were recorded for this clonotype. The CDR3 sequence: CASSWGSGYEQYF. The CDR3 DNA reads as TGTGCCAGCAGCTGGGGAAGTGGCTACGAGCAGTACTTC. The chain recombines TRBV7-3 with TRBJ2-7, with unresolved D. The CDR3 spans 13 residues. Germline lookup yields CDR1 SGHTA and CDR2 FQGTGA. The germline V and J ends were trimmed by 4 bases and 3 bases, with 10 bases remaining between them.

V and J are TRBV5-1 and TRBJ2-1; 11 nucleotides align to TRBD1. The germline V gene encodes CDR1 SGHRS and CDR2 YFSETQ. Germline trimming cut 0 bases from V and 12 bases from J; bases unmatched to any gene: 8. CDR3 size: 15 residues. The CDR3 DNA sequence: TGCGCCAGCAGCTTGGAAGGACAGGGGGCGTGGGGGCAGTTCTTC. It codes for CASSLEGQGAWGQFF.

This chain joins TRBV27 and TRBJ2-1; TRBD1 matches 11 bases. V lost 4 bases, J lost 5 bases, and 1 base stayed unmatched. Per germline, CDR1 MNHEY and CDR2 SMNVEV (reference sequence). This CDR3 has 14 residues. CDR3 nucleotide sequence: TGTGCCAGCAGTTGGGACAGGGGGAACAATGAGCAGTTCTTC. Amino acid sequence: CASSWDRGNNEQFF.

This clonotype was seen many times. The V gene is TRBV20-1, the J gene TRBJ2-5; D remains unclear. The CDR3 runs 11 residues. CDR1 DFQATT and CDR2 SNEGSKA come from the germline V gene (reference sequence). V lost 7 bases and J 4 bases, leaving 10 bases between the germline ends. CDR3 in DNA: TGCAGTGGCCGATGGATAGAGACCCAGTACTTC. It codes for CSGRWIETQYF.

The chain uses TRBV10-3 and TRBJ2-7; tentatively, D is TRBD1 or TRBD2 (5 bases each). V was trimmed by 7 bases and J by 0 bases, leaving 13 bases between them. The CDR3 runs 14 residues. Germline CDR1 reads ENHRY; CDR2 reads SYGVKD. The CDR3 spells CAIMGEAVSYEQYF. The DNA for the CDR3 is TGTGCCATCATGGGGGAAGCCGTCTCCTACGAGCAGTACTTC.

The chain carries TRBV19 and TRBJ2-5; D possibly uses TRBD1 or TRBD2 (5 bases each). The DNA end lines up better with TRBJ2-1; the J call may be wrong. The CDR3 totals 15 residues. Germline CDR1 LNHDA, CDR2 SQIVND (reference sequence). The CDR3, as DNA: TGTGCCAGTAGTAGACAGCGGCCAGGGTTCCATGAGCAGTTCTTC. Translating gives CASSRQRPGFHEQFF.

This clonotype was observed at least ten times. J is TRBJ2-1 and V is TRBV2, with D perhaps TRBD2 (5 bases). V was trimmed by 2 bases and J by 6 bases, leaving 11 bases between them. The CDR3 loop spans 14 amino acids. Germline values: CDR1 SNHLY, CDR2 FYNNEI. DNA of the CDR3: TGTGCCAGCAGTGAACGGGGTAGTTTCAATGAGCAGTTCTTC. As protein: CASSERGSFNEQFF.

This clonotype was found many times. The genes are TRBV29-1 and TRBJ1-2; D gene ambiguous. V shed 0 bases and J shed 0 bases, with 8 bases lying between them. The CDR3 is made up of 14 amino acids. The germline V gene has CDR1 SQVTM and CDR2 ANQGSEA. The chain's CDR3 is CSVEDRRTNYGYTF. DNA for the CDR3: TGCAGCGTTGAAGATCGTAGGACTAACTATGGCTACACCTTC. Complete variable domain (other parts from reference TRBV29-1 and TRBJ1-2): SAVISQKPSRDICQRGTSLTIQCQVDSQVTMMFWYRQQPGQSLTLIATANQGSEATYESGFVIDKFPISRPNLTFSTLTVSNMSPEDSSIYLCSVEDRRTNYGYTFGSGTRLTVV.

This clonotype has ten or more counts. The gene calls are TRBV5-1 and TRBJ2-2, with 8 bases matching TRBD2. The length of the CDR3 is 15 residues. Germline assignment: CDR1 SGHRS and CDR2 YFSETQ. The V and J ends lost 4 bases and 1 base, in that order; junction bases with no gene match: 3. The DNA of the CDR3 is TGCGCCAGCAGCGTAAGCGGGAGGAACACCGGGGAGCTGTTTTTT. Amino acid sequence: CASSVSGRNTGELFF.

This clonotype came up many times. The V gene is TRBV18, the J gene TRBJ1-1; D might be TRBD1 (5 bases). V was shortened by 3 bases and J by 4 bases, with 9 bases between the two germline ends. CDR1 and CDR2 (germline): KGHSH, LQKENI. The CDR3 spans 13 residues. Here the CDR3 DNA reads TGTGCCAGCTCACCGGAGACAGTCACTGAAGCTTTCTTT. This translates into CASSPETVTEAFF. The variable domain in full, completed from reference TRBV18 and TRBJ1-1, reads NAGVMQNPRHLVRRRGQEARLRCSPMKGHSHVYWYRQLPEEGLKFMVYLQKENIIDESGMPKERFSAEFPKEGPSILRIQQVVRGDSAAYFCASSPETVTEAFFGQGTRLTVV.

In its sample, this clonotype was seen a few times. This rearrangement joins TRBV7-9 to TRBJ1-1, with 7 bases aligning to TRBD1. The CDR3 consists of 14 residues. Germline assignment: CDR1 SEHNR and CDR2 FQNEAQ (reference sequence). Unmatched junction bases numbered 7, after V lost 3 bases and J lost 6 bases. The CDR3 DNA reads TGTGCCAGCAGCTTGAACAGGGGAGTACCTGAAGCTTTCTTT. Its translation is CASSLNRGVPEAFF.

This clonotype came up many times. V is TRBV12-3 or TRBV12-4 and J is TRBJ2-7; 7 bases fit TRBD2. The J segment lost 3 bases and the V segment lost 8 bases, leaving 1 base of the junction unmatched. CDR3 length equals 11 residues. The CDR3 region is CASGGGYEQYF. The CDR3 DNA reads TGTGCCAGCGGCGGGGGCTACGAGCAGTACTTC.

V is TRBV4-1 and J is TRBJ1-1; unclear D gene. The CDR3 covers 15 residues. Trimming removed 0 bases at V and 4 bases at J, with 12 bases between. CDR1 MGHRA and CDR2 YSYEKL come from the germline V gene. The DNA of the CDR3 is TGCGCCAGCAGCCAAGATTCCGGGTTCGGCACTGAAGCTTTCTTT. As protein: CASSQDSGFGTEAFF.

This clonotype was observed a handful of times. This chain links TRBV5-8 with TRBJ1-4; 10 bases align to TRBD1. Germline lookup yields CDR1 SGHTS and CDR2 YDEGEE. Trimming removed 4 bases from V and 8 bases from J; junction bases left unmatched: 17. This CDR3 has 18 amino acids. CDR3 sequence (DNA): TGTGCCAGCAGCGACGGAGGGGACAGGGGAAGATTTGGGGAAAAACTGTTTTTT. This sequence encodes CASSDGGDRGRFGEKLFF.

This clonotype was recorded many times. This rearrangement joins TRBV27 to TRBJ2-4; a possible D gene is TRBD2 (7 bases). The CDR3 runs 15 residues. CDR1 and CDR2 from the germline V gene are MNHEY and SMNVEV (reference sequence). V was pared by 3 bases and J by 7 bases, with 16 bases between. The CDR3 protein is CASSFAGAPGNIQYF. The CDR3 DNA sequence: TGTGCCAGCAGTTTTGCGGGGGCCCCAGGGAACATTCAGTACTTC.

The CDR3 DNA follows: TGCAGTGCTAAAGCTAGCGGGAGGGCCGGAGGCATTCAGTACTTC. Protein product: CSAKASGRAGGIQYF. This sequence joins TRBV20-1 and TRBJ2-4; 12 bases line up with TRBD2. The CDR3 spans 15 residues. The germline gives CDR1 DFQATT, CDR2 SNEGSKA (reference sequence). The V segment lost 4 bases and the J segment 9 bases; nucleotides outside the gene matches: 10.

This clonotype was found a few times. V usage is TRBV6-5 and J usage is TRBJ1-1; D possibly corresponds to TRBD1 (6 bases). The V gene's germline CDR1 is MNHEY and CDR2 SVGAGI. This CDR3 has 15 amino acids. The V end lost 2 bases, the J end lost 2 bases, and 12 bases lay between the germline ends. As DNA, the CDR3 is TGTGCCAGCAGTTACCAGGGGATATACAACACTGAAGCTTTCTTT. Residues: CASSYQGIYNTEAFF.

This clonotype showed up many times. The V and J genes are TRBV12-3 or TRBV12-4 and TRBJ1-5; TRBD1 matches 8 bases. The CDR3 is made up of 12 amino acids. Losses at the gene ends were 6 bases for V and 15 bases for J; bases not matched to a gene: 10. CDR3 DNA: TGTGCCAGCAGCTTGGACAGGGTTAGTACGCATTTT. Its translation is CASSLDRVSTHF.

This rearrangement joins TRBV6-2 or TRBV6-3 to TRBJ1-1; TRBD1 matches 7 bases. The CDR3 is 13 amino acids. J gave up 13 bases and V 6 bases, and 14 bases lay outside the gene matches. Germline CDR1 MNHEY, CDR2 SVGEGT. The CDR3 loop reads CASRPREGAAGFF. CDR3 DNA: TGTGCCAGCAGACCCAGGGAGGGGGCAGCGGGTTTCTTT.

In its sample, this clonotype was seen a few times. The chain carries TRBV4-3 and TRBJ2-5; D perhaps matches TRBD2 (6 bases). The DNA matches TRBJ2-1 better at its end, which makes the J call doubtful. CDR3 length: 20 amino acids. The germline gives CDR1 LGHNA, CDR2 YSLEER. The CDR3 nucleotides are TGCGCCAGCAGCCAAGAGACGCCCCCTCAATTGGTAGCGGCGAGCAATGAGCAGTTCTTC. It encodes CASSQETPPQLVAASNEQFF.

The genes are TRBV5-4 and TRBJ2-7, with D hard to call. V lost 4 bases, J lost 2 bases, and 10 bases lay in between. The CDR3 consists of 13 residues. Germline V gene lookup returns CDR1 SGHNT and CDR2 YYREEE (reference sequence). The CDR3 spells CASSPNEAYEQYF. CDR3 DNA sequence: TGTGCCAGCAGCCCTAACGAGGCCTACGAGCAGTACTTC.

The V and J genes are TRBV19 and TRBJ1-1; D may be TRBD1 (6 bases). The CDR3 consists of 13 residues. Per germline, CDR1 LNHDA and CDR2 SQIVND (reference sequence). V lost 7 bases to trimming and J lost 4 bases, with 13 bases between them. The CDR3 DNA follows: TGTGCCAGTACACTACTCAGGGGCACTGAAGCTTTCTTT. Translated: CASTLLRGTEAFF.